Each of the 20 T cell receptor beta chains below was sequenced from the same sample in a study of T cells in Graves' hyperthyroidism and ophthalmopathy. TCR beta CDR3 regions were amplified from RNA. The TCR CDR3 first-round RT-PCR relied on the HTBI primer set. Each CDR3 protein is one row after TCRdb ran MiXCR on the multiplex PCR reads. This table holds some 370,000 distinct CDR3 sequences, more than 12% found once. Sequencing was done on a sample of blood. The receptor source for this set is a man aged 45-65 years with Graves' ophthalmopathy.

In the case of this clonotype: A much larger clone lies one base from this, so it may be a read error. It is likely a read error, because the conserved phenylalanine at the end of the CDR3 is missing. The gene calls are TRBV6-2 or TRBV6-3 and TRBJ1-1, with TRBD1 as a possible D gene (5 bases). The V gene lost 2 bases and the J gene lost 3 bases, with 16 bases spanning the gap. The CDR3 runs to 16 residues. Germline CDR1 reads MNHEY; CDR2 reads SVGEGT. This chain's CDR3 is CASSYETTRVYTEAFL. The CDR3 region has the DNA TGTGCCAGCAGTTACGAAACAACCAGGGTTTACACTGAAGCTTTCCTT.

This clonotype appeared a few times. The genes are TRBV7-9 and TRBJ1-1; 7 nucleotides line up with TRBD1. The CDR3 spans 14 residues. V trimming: 5 bases; J trimming: 4 bases; junction bases outside the gene matches: 7. CDR1 is SEHNR, CDR2 FQNEAQ, per germline (reference sequence). The CDR3, as DNA: TGTGCCAGCAGCCTAGACAGGGAGGTCACTGAAGCTTTCTTT. Encoded protein: CASSLDREVTEAFF.

The rearrangement uses TRBV20-1 and TRBJ1-5; the D gene is possibly TRBD1 (5 bases). The CDR3 has 12 residues. The ends were cut back, 6 bases at V and 1 base at J, with 7 bases in the middle. The germline V gene encodes CDR1 DFQATT and CDR2 SNEGSKA (reference sequence). This CDR3 is CSAGRSNQPQHF. In DNA form, the CDR3 reads TGCAGTGCGGGACGAAGCAATCAGCCCCAGCATTTT.

This clonotype has at least ten counts. This chain connects TRBV5-1 to TRBJ1-3, with D possibly matching TRBD1 (5 bases). There are 14 residues in the CDR3. Germline assignment: CDR1 SGHRS and CDR2 YFSETQ. V was cut by 6 bases and J by 1 base, with 11 bases left in between. The CDR3 here is CASTLGGSGNTIYF. CDR3 in DNA: TGCGCCAGCACCCTGGGGGGTTCTGGAAACACCATATATTTT.

Remarks on this clonotype: An end of the junction does not agree with germline; a read error may underlie this. The chain recombines TRBV7-9 with TRBJ2-1; D might be TRBD1 (6 bases). Per the germline V gene, CDR1 is SEHNR and CDR2 is FQNEAQ (reference sequence). The CDR3 is made up of 14 amino acids. This CDR3 is CASSSTLDSNEQLF. For the CDR3, the DNA is TGTGCCAGCAGCTCAACATTGGACAGCAATGAGCAGCTCTTC.

This sequence joins TRBV7-9 and TRBJ2-7; 14 nucleotides match TRBD2. Germline lookup yields CDR1 SEHNR and CDR2 FQNEAQ (reference sequence). This CDR3 has 19 amino acids. Trimming took 5 bases from V and 1 from J; bases not matched to a gene: 13. CDR3 in DNA: TGTGCCAGCAGCCCCGGGACTAGCGGGAGTTTTTTGTCGTCCTACGAGCAGTACTTC. Protein sequence: CASSPGTSGSFLSSYEQYF.

As concerns this clonotype: A junction end diverges from the germline sequence, so it may reflect a read error. The chain carries TRBV7-2 and TRBJ1-2; D is perhaps TRBD1 (6 bases). This CDR3 is built from 15 residues. Per germline, CDR1 SGHTA and CDR2 FQGNSA. CDR3 residues: CASSQTNRDMTLKAF. CDR3 bases: TGTGCCAGCAGCCAAACCAACCGGGACATGACCCTCAAGGCCTTC.

This clonotype occurred many times. This rearrangement joins TRBV20-1 to TRBJ1-1; TRBD1 matches at 7 bases. Germline CDR1 reads DFQATT; CDR2 reads SNEGSKA (reference sequence). With V trimmed by 3 bases and J by 0 bases, 4 bases remained unmatched. This CDR3 spans 14 amino acids. Here the CDR3 reads CSASRDSMNTEAFF. The CDR3 nucleotides are TGCAGTGCTAGCCGGGACAGCATGAACACTGAAGCTTTCTTT.

This clonotype has a handful of counts. The chain couples TRBV2 to TRBJ2-7; 9 bases agree with TRBD2. Trimming took 6 bases from V and 1 from J; bases not matched to a gene: 10. The germline CDR1 and CDR2 sequences are SNHLY and FYNNEI. CDR3 size: 16 residues. The CDR3 protein is CASSGGGLAGSYEQYF. In nucleotides, the CDR3 is TGTGCCAGCAGCGGAGGCGGTCTAGCGGGGTCCTACGAGCAGTACTTC.

This clonotype was counted many times. The chain joins TRBV5-1 to TRBJ2-3; 8 nucleotides line up with TRBD1. The CDR3 totals 15 residues. With 4 bases clipped from V and 1 base from J, the junction kept 5 bases outside the gene matches. Per the germline V gene, CDR1 is SGHRS and CDR2 is YFSETQ. CDR3 coding DNA: TGCGCCAGCAGCATATCGACAGGGGGCACAGATACGCAGTATTTT. This sequence encodes CASSISTGGTDTQYF. The full variable domain, completed using reference TRBV5-1 and TRBJ2-3, is KAGVTQTPRYLIKTRGQQVTLSCSPISGHRSVSWYQQTPGQGLQFLFEYFSETQRNKGNFPGRFSGRQFSNSRSEMNVSTLELGDSALYLCASSISTGGTDTQYFGPGTRLTVL.

This clonotype appeared many times. The chain uses TRBV18 and TRBJ1-4; D is perhaps TRBD1 (6 bases). Germline CDR1 and CDR2: KGHSH and LQKENI. There are 14 residues in the CDR3. The ends were cut back, 3 bases at V and 5 bases at J, with 10 bases in the middle. The CDR3 reads CASSPGHQNEKLFF. The CDR3 bases are TGTGCCAGCTCACCGGGACACCAAAATGAAAAACTGTTTTTT.

This clonotype was recorded many times. This chain connects TRBV6-1 to TRBJ1-5; D is undetermined. Deletions cut 1 base from V and 2 bases from J, with 9 bases between. The CDR3 covers 15 residues. Per the germline V gene, CDR1 is MNHNS and CDR2 is SASEGT. CDR3: CASSEGGRGNQPQHF. CDR3 in DNA: TGTGCCAGCAGTGAAGGCGGTAGGGGCAATCAGCCCCAGCATTTT.

This clonotype appeared many times. The rearrangement uses TRBV24-1 and TRBJ2-3, with TRBD2 identical over 9 bases. The CDR3 extends over 17 amino acids. In germline, CDR1 is KGHDR, CDR2 SFDVKD. With 1 base clipped from V and 5 bases from J, the junction kept 9 bases outside the gene matches. DNA of the CDR3: TGTGCCACCAGTGATTTTCGGGCGGGAGGGCTTGGAGATACGCAGTATTTT. Translation: CATSDFRAGGLGDTQYF.

This clonotype has only one observation. A much larger clonotype is one base distant, so this may be a read error. CDR3 amino acids: CASSLGWRYTF. The CDR3 nucleotides are TGCGCCAGCAGCCTGGGGTGGCGCTACACCTTC. The chain joins TRBV5-1 to TRBJ1-2; D remains ambiguous. There are 11 residues in the CDR3. Trimming stripped 4 bases from V and 9 bases from J, with 10 bases between. From germline, CDR1 is SGHRS and CDR2 YFSETQ. The variable domain in full, completed from reference TRBV5-1 and TRBJ1-2, reads KAGVTQTPRYLIKTRGQQVTLSCSPISGHRSVSWYQQTPGQGLQFLFEYFSETQRNKGNFPGRFSGRQFSNSRSEMNVSTLELGDSALYLCASSLGWRYTFGSGTRLTVV.

This chain joins TRBV28 and TRBJ1-1; 7 bases are a match to TRBD1. The CDR3 totals 12 residues. V trimming: 6 bases; J trimming: 7 bases; junction bases outside the gene matches: 5. Germline V CDR1 and CDR2: MDHEN, SYDVKM. The CDR3 DNA reads TGTGCCAGCAGACTGCAGGGGGGTGAAGCTTTCTTT. Protein: CASRLQGGEAFF.

There are a few counts of this clonotype. The genes are TRBV19 and TRBJ2-1, with TRBD2 identical over 14 bases. This CDR3 has 20 amino acids. With V trimmed by 7 bases and J by 0 bases, 14 bases remained unmatched. CDR1 and CDR2 from the germline V gene are LNHDA and SQIVND (reference sequence). The CDR3: CASTKSQGLAGASSYNEQFF. The CDR3 nucleotides read TGTGCCAGTACTAAAAGCCAGGGACTAGCGGGAGCCAGCTCCTACAATGAGCAGTTCTTC.

The chain carries TRBV27 and TRBJ2-1; 7 bases agree with TRBD1. V lost 3 bases, J lost 15 bases, and 8 bases stayed unmatched. The CDR3 length is 12 residues. Germline-derived CDR1 and CDR2 are MNHEY and SMNVEV (reference sequence). CDR3 nucleotide sequence: TGTGCCAGCAGTTTGGGTCGACAGGGCTTGTTCTTC. It is translated as CASSLGRQGLFF.

This clonotype was counted ten times or more. This rearrangement joins TRBV3-1 to TRBJ2-2; 7 bases agree with TRBD2. V lost 4 bases, J lost 7 bases, and 9 bases stayed unmatched. The CDR3 contains 15 residues. Germline V gives CDR1 LGHDT, CDR2 YNNKEL (reference sequence). The CDR3: CASSPGGRGFGELFF. Here the CDR3 DNA reads TGTGCCAGCAGCCCGGGCGGGAGAGGGTTCGGGGAGCTGTTTTTT.

This clonotype occurred a few times. The J gene is TRBJ1-1, the V gene TRBV7-9; D possibly corresponds to TRBD1 (6 bases). Trimming shortened V by 1 base and J by 1 base, and 10 bases separated the two germline ends. The CDR3 has 15 amino acids. Germline V lookup: CDR1 SEHNR, CDR2 FQNEAQ (reference sequence). CDR3 sequence reads: CASSLGPTGNTEAFF. DNA for the CDR3: TGTGCCAGCAGCTTAGGCCCGACAGGGAACACTGAAGCTTTCTTT.

This clonotype was observed a few times. V is TRBV12-3 or TRBV12-4 and J is TRBJ1-4, with D maybe TRBD1 (6 bases). V was clipped by 3 bases and J by 5 bases, with 7 bases between them. The CDR3 extends over 13 amino acids. The CDR3 sequence is CASSFRGNEKLFF. The CDR3 DNA reads TGTGCCAGCAGTTTTAGGGGGAATGAAAAACTGTTTTTT.